This note documents a single T cell receptor beta chain sequence. The antigen is unknown. This sample is drawn from a study of radiotherapy plus CTLA-4 blockade in lung cancer. As for the study in general: Among enrolled patients, under 20% responded and approximately 33% achieved disease control.

The V and J ends lost 5 bases and 9 bases, in that order; junction bases with no gene match: 3. Germline CDR1 reads SGHTA; CDR2 reads FQGTGA. The length of the CDR3 is 13 residues. Study-level findings and limits: Alongside interferon-beta, early blood T cell clone dynamics were reportedly the best predictor of response. TCR clones originating in tumors grew in number in blood after radiotherapy plus ipilimumab.

Patients in the study, people with chemo-refractory metastatic non-small-cell lung cancer, received focal radiation plus ipilimumab CTLA-4 blockade. Assay: immunoSEQ multiplex PCR; the TCRdb copy retains only in-frame clones and omits some. The profile shows 20,000 to 30,000 clones, 75% to 85% of them singletons. The sample consisted of peripheral blood, taken from a patient treated with radiotherapy plus ipilimumab. The chain carries TRBV7-3 and TRBJ2-1; 11 nucleotides match TRBD2. The TCR sequence derives from a human donor with non-small cell lung cancer that progressed on radiotherapy plus ipilimumab. CDR3 sequence (DNA): TGTGCCAGCAGCCCCGGGACTAGCGGTGAGCAGTTCTTC. Translation: CASSPGTSGEQFF.